These T cell receptor beta chains were read from a single sample in a study of CD8+ T cells in alopecia areata. Libraries were prepared by immunoSEQ multiplex PCR; TCRdb keeps only in-frame clonotypes and omits some of them. The sample lists 150,000 to 200,000 clones; 50% to 70% were seen once. This specimen was CD4+ T cells sorted from blood, taken at week 0. Source of these receptors: a human donor with alopecia areata. Both conserved end residues are part of each CDR3. The order of the fields is clone size, J gene, V gene, D gene, CDR3 DNA, CDR3 protein. D genes are given only for firm matches. For some rows the clone size is stated as once, few or many, or as a class when expanded; others skip it.

few TRBJ2-5 TRBV7-9 TRBD2 TGTGCCAGCAGCAAACTAGCGGGGCCACAAGAGACCCAGTACTTC CASSKLAGPQETQYF
NA TRBJ1-6 TRBV7-8 NA TGTGCCAGCAGCTTCAACAGGCCGAATTCACCCCTCCACTTT CASSFNRPNSPLHF
NA TRBJ2-5 TRBV29-1 NA TGCAGCGTTGAATCCAGCTTTAAAGAGACCCAGTACTTC CSVESSFKETQYF
once TRBJ2-5 TRBV29-1 TRBD1 TGCAGCGTCCACAGGGGTTTGGCAGAGACCCAGTACTTC CSVHRGLAETQYF
once TRBJ1-6 TRBV27 TRBD1 TGTGCCAGCAGTTTATACGGACAGGGCGGGGGTTCACCCCTCCACTTT CASSLYGQGGGSPLHF
few TRBJ2-1 TRBV15 NA TGTGCCACCAGCAGAGAGTTTACGGCAGGGAGTTACAATGAGCAGTTCTTC CATSREFTAGSYNEQFF
NA TRBJ2-7 TRBV29-1 NA TGCAGCGTTGAAGGGACGGCAGAAGAGCAGTACTTC CSVEGTAEEQYF
NA TRBJ2-3 TRBV9 TRBD2 TGTGCCAGCAGCGTAGTCGCGGGGGGTACAGATACGCAGTATTTT CASSVVAGGTDTQYF
few TRBJ2-3 TRBV29-1 NA TGCAGCGCTCAGGGGGAGGAAGATACGCAGTATTTT CSAQGEEDTQYF
NA TRBJ2-5 TRBV30 TRBD1 TGTGCCTGGAGTCGGACAGGGGTAGAGACCCAGTACTTC CAWSRTGVETQYF
NA TRBJ1-1 TRBV18 NA TGTGCCAGCTCACCTCGGACAGACCCGAAAACGAACACTGAAGCTTTCTTT CASSPRTDPKTNTEAFF
NA TRBJ1-1 TRBV30 TRBD1 TGTGCCTGGACCTCGGACAGGGGCACTGAAGCTTTCTTT CAWTSDRGTEAFF
NA TRBJ2-4 TRBV29-1 NA TGCAGCGCCCGGCAGGGTGACATTCAGTACTTC CSARQGDIQYF
few TRBJ2-2 TRBV9 TRBD2 TGTGCCAGCAGACGAGATAGCGGGGCCCTGGGCGGGGAGCTGTTTTTT CASRRDSGALGGELFF
few TRBJ1-1 TRBV6-5 NA TGTGCCAGTATGGTCACCATGAACACTGAAGCTTTCTTT CASMVTMNTEAFF
few TRBJ2-5 TRBV7-9 NA TGTGCCAGCAGCTCGTGGGGCCGCGCAAGGGAGACCCAGTACTTC CASSSWGRARETQYF
few TRBJ2-7 TRBV7-2 TRBD2 TGTGCCAGCAGCATTAGCGGGGGCTACGAGCAGTACTTC CASSISGGYEQYF